This T cell receptor (beta chain) was retrieved from a study of cytomegalovirus exposure and HLA in healthy donors. The study's findings and limits: Later work found that TCR association rates differed between HLA loci; DRB1 had the most and HLA-C the fewest.

About this clone: The antigen is undetermined.

The PCR was carried out with 60 Vbeta primers and 13 Jbeta primers. Repertoires were generated with immunoSEQ multiplex PCR, while TCRdb's copy carries only in-frame clones and drops some. The sample has a few hundred thousand clones; roughly 80% are singletons. Donors consisted of healthy bone marrow donors. V was pared by 4 bases and J by 2 bases, with 16 bases between. Germline CDR1 MNHNY, CDR2 SVGAGI (reference sequence). The CDR3 consists of 16 residues. The specimen was PBMCs. The sequence was obtained from a man aged 25-45 years in good health and CMV-seronegative. The chain employs TRBV6-6 and TRBJ2-3; tentative D call: TRBD2 (6 bases). CDR3 sequence: CASSLIWGLLTDTQYF. DNA for the CDR3: TGTGCCAGCAGTTTAATTTGGGGACTGCTCACAGATACGCAGTATTTT.